The TCR beta chain under discussion was sequenced for a study of CD8 T cells in ankylosing spondylitis. The V gene end was trimmed by 3 bases and the J gene end by 6 bases; junction bases not matched to a gene: 5. CDR3 length equals 13 residues. MiXCR, run by TCRdb on the 5' RACE reads, gives a single entry per CDR3 protein. The data hold about 540,000 distinct CDR3 sequences, with roughly 12% observed a single time. Findings and caveats of the study: A motif of 8 or 9 highly homologous TCR beta variants was seen as apparently characteristic of ankylosing spondylitis blood.

This clonotype has more than one count but fewer than ten. Its antigen is unidentified. The source material was blood, either unsorted or a sorted T cell fraction (not recorded which). The receptor was derived from a male donor with ankylosing spondylitis. This sequence joins TRBV12-3 or TRBV12-4 and TRBJ2-7; 7 bases agree with TRBD1. The CDR3 protein is CASSLSTGAEQYF. CDR3 DNA: TGTGCCAGCAGTTTGAGCACAGGGGCCGAGCAGTACTTC.